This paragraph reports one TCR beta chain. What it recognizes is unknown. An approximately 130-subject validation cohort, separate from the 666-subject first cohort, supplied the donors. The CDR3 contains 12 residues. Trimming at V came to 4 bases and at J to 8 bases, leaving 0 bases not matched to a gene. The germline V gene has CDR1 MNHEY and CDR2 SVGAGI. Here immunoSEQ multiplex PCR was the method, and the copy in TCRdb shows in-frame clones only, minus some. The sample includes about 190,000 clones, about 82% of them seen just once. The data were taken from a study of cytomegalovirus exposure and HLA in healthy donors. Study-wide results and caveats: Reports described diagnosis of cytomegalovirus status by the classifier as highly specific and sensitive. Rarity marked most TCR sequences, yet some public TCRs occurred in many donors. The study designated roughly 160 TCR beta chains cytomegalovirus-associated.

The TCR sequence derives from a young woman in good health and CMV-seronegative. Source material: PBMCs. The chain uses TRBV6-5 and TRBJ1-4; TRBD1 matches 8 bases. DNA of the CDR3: TGTGCCAGCAGTTGGACAGGGGAAAAACTGTTTTTT. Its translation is CASSWTGEKLFF.